The clone carrying this TCR beta chain was found a few times. Unsorted bulk tissue of about 20-32 mg yielded co-extracted RNA and DNA. Researchers took samples from five separate regions of each tumor. Every tumor sample analyzed contained over 80% viable tumor cells. V was clipped by 3 bases and J by 6 bases, with 8 bases between them. Germline lookup yields CDR1 SGHAT and CDR2 FQNNGV. The CDR3 loop spans 12 amino acids. The sample originates from a study of tumor-infiltrating lymphocytes in primary liver carcinoma. The overall study: Stage T1-T3 N0M0 tumors measured roughly 4.2 to 10 cm at most.

From 500 ng total RNA, TCR beta cDNA was generated with a primer in the constant region. Sequencing libraries for TCR beta derived from three nested multiplex PCR rounds that used slightly modified ARM-PCR. Each of the first two PCR rounds ran about 9 cycles with TRBV1-TRBV30 forward and C-beta reverse primers. TCRdb analysed the multiplex PCR reads with MiXCR anew, one entry per CDR3 protein. The repertoire holds roughly 100,000 distinct CDR3 sequences, around three quarters seen once, with over 9% in the top ten. The chain has TRBV11-2 and TRBJ1-1, with D uncertain. This receptor was obtained from a woman in her sixties with primary liver carcinoma and hepatitis B virus infection. The sequenced sample consisted of liver tumor tissue from sampling region 5. As for subset: tumor region T5, tumor centre. CDR3 in DNA: TGTGCCAGCAGCTTCCGGCGAGCTGAAGCTTTCTTT. Protein product: CASSFRRAEAFF.